Below are 17 T cell receptor beta chains sequenced from a single sample in a study of regulatory T cells in long-lasting Graves disease. Sequencing libraries for TCR beta were prepared with iRepertoire HTBI primers and Arm-PCR of CDR3 regions. TCRdb recomputed calls from the multiplex PCR reads with MiXCR, one row per CDR3 protein. The table lists more than 450,000 distinct CDR3 sequences, about 12% of them singletons. Time point in this sample: newly diagnosed GD, antithyroid drugs for less than 3 months. From PBMCs, RNA was extracted and then used to make the TCR library. These data were also filed under a second study, of T cells in Graves' hyperthyroidism and ophthalmopathy.

The source material was peripheral blood mononuclear cells (PBMCs), sampled at new diagnosis, from a patient treated with antithyroid drugs. These receptor sequences come from a woman between 25 and 40 years old with Graves disease.

In regard to this clonotype: A read error may be the cause here, since a much bigger clone is one base away. The chain employs TRBV9 and TRBJ2-5, with D possibly TRBD1 on 6 matching bases. Germline loops: CDR1 SGDLS, CDR2 YYNGEE. The CDR3 sequence is 16 residues long. This chain's CDR3 is CARSVYRGLDSETQYF. The CDR3 region has the DNA TGTGCCAGGAGCGTATATAGGGGGTTGGACTCGGAGACCCAGTACTTC.

This clonotype has at least ten counts. The rearrangement uses TRBV12-3 or TRBV12-4 and TRBJ1-5; D is uncertain. V dropped 6 bases and J dropped 7 bases, with 13 bases sitting between them. CDR3 length: 13 residues. The CDR3 is CASSRRAGQPQHF. Written as DNA, the CDR3 is TGTGCCAGCAGCCGCCGTGCCGGCCAGCCCCAGCATTTT.

The chain has TRBV27 and TRBJ2-1; the match to TRBD1 covers 7 bases. V shed 5 bases, J shed 5 bases, and the junction held 9 bases outside the gene matches. Per germline, CDR1 MNHEY and CDR2 SMNVEV (reference sequence). The CDR3 sequence is 15 residues long. CDR3 sequence reads: CASSPLDRNDNEQFF. CDR3 nucleotide sequence: TGTGCCAGCAGTCCTCTGGACAGGAATGACAATGAGCAGTTCTTC.

This clonotype was seen ten or more times. The rearrangement links TRBV27 to TRBJ1-5; 7 bases line up with TRBD1. The CDR3 covers 16 residues. The V and J ends lost 5 bases and 5 bases, in that order; junction bases with no gene match: 12. CDR1 and CDR2 (germline): MNHEY, SMNVEV (reference sequence). As DNA, the CDR3 is TGTGCCAGCAGTACCCTACCGACAGGGTTTGATCAGCCCCAGCATTTT. Encoded protein: CASSTLPTGFDQPQHF.

Of note for this clonotype: A much larger clone differs by one base, so this may be a read error. The conserved phenylalanine or tryptophan normally closing the CDR3 is absent here, so this likely arose from a read error. CDR3: CASSLRTSGRQETQYL. CDR3 nucleotide sequence: TGTGCCAGCTCACTCCGGACTAGCGGGAGACAAGAGACCCAGTACCTC. The chain links TRBV18 to TRBJ2-1; the match to TRBD2 covers 13 bases. The J call could be wrong; TRBJ2-5 is a better fit for the DNA end. In germline, CDR1 is KGHSH, CDR2 LQKENI. The CDR3 is 16 amino acids.

This clonotype was seen at least ten times. This chain joins TRBV18 and TRBJ1-1; D remains ambiguous. Germline V gene data show CDR1 as KGHSH and CDR2 as LQKENI. The V end lost 3 bases, the J end lost 6 bases, and 17 bases lay between the germline ends. There are 15 residues in the CDR3. CDR3: CASSPGRVDISEAFF. CDR3 sequence (DNA): TGTGCCAGCTCACCGGGGAGGGTTGATATCTCTGAAGCTTTCTTT.

This clonotype occurred many times. The gene calls are TRBV13 and TRBJ1-6, with TRBD1 matching 11 bases. The ends lost 5 bases at V and 9 bases at J; junction bases unmatched: 6. Germline lookup yields CDR1 PRHDT and CDR2 FYEKMQ (reference sequence). The CDR3 has 15 residues. CDR3 in DNA: TGTGCCAGCAGCGGGGGACAGGGGGTCTTTTCACCCCTCCACTTT. Its translation is CASSGGQGVFSPLHF.

Ten or more counts support this clonotype. V is TRBV4-3 and J is TRBJ1-4; 8 nucleotides line up with TRBD1. This CDR3 contains 16 residues. J gave up 6 bases and V 3 bases, and 9 bases lay outside the gene matches. Germline CDR1 LGHNA, CDR2 YSLEER. The DNA of the CDR3 is TGCGCCAGCAGCCATACCTTCGGGACAGGTCATGAAAAACTGTTTTTT. This encodes CASSHTFGTGHEKLFF.

This chain connects TRBV19 to TRBJ2-3, with TRBD1 identical over 11 bases. Germline-derived CDR1 and CDR2 are LNHDA and SQIVND (reference sequence). V lost 8 bases, J lost 5 bases, and 0 bases stayed unmatched. The CDR3 totals 12 residues. The CDR3 coding sequence is TGTGCCAGTGGGACAGGGGGAGATACGCAGTATTTT. This sequence encodes CASGTGGDTQYF.

This clonotype occurred a few times. The chain employs TRBV6-1 and TRBJ1-6; D is ambiguous. With 5 bases removed from V and 9 bases from J, the gap between germline ends came to 11 bases. Germline CDR1 reads MNHNS; CDR2 reads SASEGT. There are 13 residues in the CDR3. CDR3 region: CASSLQVRSPLHF. The CDR3 coding sequence is TGTGCCAGCAGTCTCCAGGTTCGTTCACCCCTCCACTTT.

This clonotype appeared many times. The chain is built from TRBV2 and TRBJ2-1, with 11 bases aligning to TRBD2. This CDR3 is built from 16 residues. Germline trimming cut 5 bases from V and 9 bases from J; bases unmatched to any gene: 12. The germline V gene encodes CDR1 SNHLY and CDR2 FYNNEI. CDR3 sequence: CASSPLGSGRESEQFF. DNA for the CDR3: TGTGCCAGCAGTCCACTCGGTAGCGGGAGGGAAAGTGAGCAGTTCTTC. The full variable domain, completed using reference TRBV2 and TRBJ2-1, is EPEVTQTPSHQVTQMGQEVILRCVPISNHLYFYWYRQILGQKVEFLVSFYNNEISEKSEIFDDQFSVERPDGSNFTLKIRSTKLEDSAMYFCASSPLGSGRESEQFFGPGTRLTVL.

Many counts were recorded for this clonotype. The V call is TRBV5-8, the J call TRBJ2-7, with a tentative D call TRBD1 (6 bases). Germline V gene data show CDR1 as SGHTS and CDR2 as YDEGEE. The CDR3 is 14 residues long. Trimming pared 4 bases from V and 3 bases from J, leaving 14 bases between. The CDR3 bases are TGTGCCAGCAGCCGTGGGACAAGGGTCTACGAGCAGTACTTC. Protein product: CASSRGTRVYEQYF.

There are many counts of this clonotype. The genes are TRBV5-5 and TRBJ2-1; D remains unclear. V was shortened by 5 bases and J by 9 bases, with 18 bases between the two germline ends. CDR1 and CDR2 from the germline V gene are SGHKS and YYEKEE (reference sequence). This CDR3 spans 14 amino acids. The CDR3 protein is CASSNVRAAGEQFF. CDR3 bases: TGTGCCAGCAGTAATGTAAGGGCAGCCGGTGAGCAGTTCTTC. The complete variable domain, with remaining parts taken from reference TRBV5-5 and TRBJ2-1, reads DAGVTQSPTHLIKTRGQQVTLRCSPISGHKSVSWYQQVLGQGPQFIFQYYEKEERGRGNFPDRFSARQFPNYSSELNVNALLLGDSALYLCASSNVRAAGEQFFGPGTRLTVL.

The table lists this clonotype with many counts. This chain connects TRBV3-1 to TRBJ1-4; D not certain. Per the germline V gene, CDR1 is LGHDT and CDR2 is YNNKEL (reference sequence). V was cut by 0 bases and J by 3 bases, with 8 bases left in between. This CDR3 region has 15 residues. The DNA for the CDR3 is TGTGCCAGCAGCCAAGAAGGCCTAGCTAATGAAAAACTGTTTTTT. This encodes CASSQEGLANEKLFF.

The chain uses TRBV7-3 and TRBJ2-2; TRBD2 aligns across 7 bases. V lost 4 bases and J lost 5; bases outside the gene matches: 13. The CDR3 contains 17 residues. The germline CDR1 and CDR2 sequences are SGHTA and FQGTGA. The CDR3 here is CASSSPAGGSLTGELFF. CDR3 DNA: TGTGCCAGCAGCTCACCCGCGGGCGGGAGTTTGACCGGGGAGCTGTTTTTT.

This clonotype was seen repeatedly, ten times or more. The chain uses TRBV5-1 and TRBJ1-1; D is unclear. The CDR3 is 13 amino acids. Trimming removed 0 bases from V and 11 bases from J, with 14 bases in between. Germline loops: CDR1 SGHRS, CDR2 YFSETQ. In DNA, the CDR3 is TGCGCCAGCAGCTTGGTACCAACCTGGGCGGCTTTCTTT. Its protein is CASSLVPTWAAFF.

The V gene is TRBV6-5, the J gene TRBJ1-1, with D possibly TRBD1 on 6 matching bases. With 8 bases removed from V and 0 bases from J, the gap between germline ends came to 19 bases. CDR3 length: 16 residues. Per the germline V gene, CDR1 is MNHEY and CDR2 is SVGAGI. CDR3 in DNA: TGTGCCAGCTGTTGGTACAGGGCTACTATGAACACTGAAGCTTTCTTT. As protein: CASCWYRATMNTEAFF.